This T cell receptor (beta chain) appears in the sequencing data of a study of blood T cell repertoires in COVID-19. The wider study: The study drew acute and convalescent COVID-19 samples from the United States, Italy and Spain.

CDR3 length: 15 residues. Germline assignment: CDR1 MNHEY and CDR2 SMNVEV (reference sequence). V was pared by 4 bases and J by 4 bases, with 8 bases of the junction left unmatched. In the study's own analysis: Nucleated cell counts were estimated from reference gene primer amplification. Clones were sequenced by immunoSEQ multiplex PCR, and TCRdb holds only the in-frame ones, with some missing. Clone size and the V and J calls come from that table; the DNA yielded D and trimming. Among approximately 230,000 clones, roughly 80% were seen once, and the ten largest hold roughly 4%. Material: peripheral blood. The rearrangement uses TRBV27 and TRBJ1-2, with 8 nucleotides matching TRBD1. The clonotype was recovered from a woman between 40 and 50 years old with active or convalescent COVID-19. The CDR3 DNA is TGTGCCAGCAGTTACCTGGGACAGGAGATCTATGGCTACACCTTC. This translates into CASSYLGQEIYGYTF.